A selection of T cell receptor beta chains follows, all from one sample in a study of cytomegalovirus exposure and HLA in healthy donors. Sequencing used immunoSEQ multiplex PCR; TCRdb keeps in-frame clones, though not all of them. The sample carries about 160,000 clones, 70% to 80% recorded once. The sequenced sample was PBMCs. These TCRs come from a man between 40 and 49 years old in good health and CMV-seronegative. CDR3s include the opening cysteine and the closing phenylalanine or tryptophan. The D gene is left open where the match is weak. Some rows have no size entry. The others give once, few or many, or a class for an expanded clone.

V	D	size	J	CDR3	DNA
TRBV6-1	TRBD2	-	TRBJ2-7	CASSVLLAGGGYEQYF	TGTGCCAGCAGTGTACTACTAGCGGGAGGGGGGTACGAGCAGTACTTC
TRBV28	TRBD1	-	TRBJ2-7	CASRRGQGVTYEQYF	TGTGCCAGCAGAAGGGGTCAGGGGGTTACCTACGAGCAGTACTTC
TRBV28	-	-	TRBJ2-7	CASSIMSGSGYEQYF	TGTGCCAGCAGTATTATGTCGGGCAGCGGCTACGAGCAGTACTTC
TRBV6-5	-	-	TRBJ1-5	CASSRRNQPQHF	TGTGCCAGCAGCAGGAGGAATCAGCCCCAGCATTTT
TRBV18	-	-	TRBJ2-1	CASSPRVSGADNEQFF	TGTGCCAGCTCACCACGGGTGTCAGGGGCCGACAATGAGCAGTTCTTC
TRBV5-8	-	-	TRBJ2-7	CASSPKLYEQYF	TGTGCCAGCAGCCCGAAACTCTACGAGCAGTACTTC
TRBV7-7	-	-	TRBJ2-5	CASSLGFSLGTQYF	TGTGCTAGCAGCTTAGGATTCAGCCTAGGGACCCAGTACTTC
TRBV19	TRBD2	-	TRBJ2-1	CASSISAGDHNEQFF	TGTGCCAGTAGTATCTCAGCGGGAGACCACAATGAGCAGTTCTTC
TRBV20-1	-	-	TRBJ2-7	CSIPRGYEQYF	TGCAGTATCCCCAGGGGCTACGAGCAGTACTTC
TRBV6-1	-	few	TRBJ1-2	CASTIKRGYGYTF	TGTGCCAGCACCATAAAAAGGGGCTATGGCTACACCTTC
TRBV6-5	-	-	TRBJ2-1	CASSLTSSAFNEQFF	TGTGCCAGCAGCCTAACTAGCTCTGCGTTCAATGAGCAGTTCTTC
TRBV6-1	-	once	TRBJ2-4	CASFATGYGIQYF	TGTGCCAGCTTTGCAACAGGATATGGCATTCAGTACTTC
TRBV28	-	-	TRBJ1-5	CASSFLGRSNQPQHF	TGTGCCAGCAGTTTTCTCGGGAGGAGCAATCAGCCCCAGCATTTT
TRBV29-1	TRBD1	-	TRBJ2-4	CSVERTGAGNSQYF	TGCAGCGTTGAACGCACAGGGGCAGGGAACAGTCAGTACTTC
TRBV28	-	few	TRBJ2-6	CASSFTGTGANVLTF	TGTGCCAGCAGTTTTACAGGGACTGGGGCCAACGTCCTGACTTTC
TRBV2	-	-	TRBJ2-2	CASRAGLNTGELFF	TGTGCCAGCAGGGCCGGACTGAACACCGGGGAGCTGTTTTTT
TRBV19	-	-	TRBJ2-6	CASTRGRNSGANGLTF	TGTGCCAGTACGAGGGGGAGAAACTCTGGGGCCAACGGCCTGACTTTC
TRBV4-2	TRBD1	many	TRBJ2-7	CASSQETGEGYEQYF	TGTGCCAGCAGCCAAGAGACAGGGGAAGGGTACGAGCAGTACTTC
TRBV5-1	TRBD2	-	TRBJ2-7	CASSVRLAGEVTGEQYF	TGCGCCAGCAGCGTGCGACTAGCGGGTGAGGTTACGGGAGAGCAGTACTTC